The sequence of this T cell receptor (beta chain) was determined in a study of T cell repertoires in cytomegalovirus infection. On the study more broadly: Public TCR beta signatures marked donors with CMV infection and the matching HLA. The study, taken as a whole, reports: HLA-C-restricted CMV-specific TCR beta clonotypes were dominant in the ex vivo response. Cumulative public TCR beta family frequency identified CMV carriers with the relevant HLA.

The CDR3 is 14 residues long. CDR1 is DFQATT and CDR2 is SNEGSKA in the germline V gene (reference sequence). Trimming removed 6 bases from V and 1 base from J, with 14 bases in between. TCRdb re-analysed the reads in MiXCR, keeping a single row per CDR3 protein. The data hold roughly 54,000 distinct CDR3 sequences, with 25% to 40% observed a single time. Notes on this clonotype: The target antigen is unknown.

This sequence originates from a human donor in good health (CMV status not recorded). Some clones in this sample may be carry-over from other donors' samples. This sequence joins TRBV20-1 and TRBJ2-3; D gene uncertain. The specimen was PBMCs, sequenced either directly or after in vitro stimulation (not recorded which). The CDR3 DNA reads TGCAGTGCCCTGATTACTACCGGCACAGATACGCAGTATTTT. Encoded protein: CSALITTGTDTQYF.